This is a list of T cell receptor beta chains from one sample in a study of shared clonotypes between healthy human individuals. Clones were sequenced by immunoSEQ multiplex PCR, and TCRdb holds only the in-frame ones, with some missing. The data hold about 2.4 million clones, with under 95% observed a single time. The sample taken for sequencing was naive CD4+ T cells from PBMCs. Receptors originate from a man in his late teens or twenties in good health. Some clones in this sample may be carry-over from other donors' samples. Both conserved end residues are part of each CDR3. A D gene is named only where the DNA matches it firmly. Part of the rows lack a size; the others show once, few, many or a class for expanded clones.

>TRBD1|-|TRBJ2-3|TRBV5-1
CASSLPPLTGNSDTQYF
TGCGCCAGCAGCTTGCCCCCCCTGACAGGGAATAGCGATACGCAGTATTTT
>-|-|TRBJ2-7|TRBV9
CASSVDLGGTYEQYF
TGTGCCAGCAGCGTAGATTTAGGGGGGACCTACGAGCAGTACTTC
>-|-|TRBJ1-2|TRBV19
CASSPGGGLFGYTF
TGTGCCAGTAGTCCCGGTGGGGGTCTCTTTGGCTACACCTTC
>TRBD1|-|TRBJ1-2|TRBV18
CASSATTGALDGYTF
TGTGCCAGCTCAGCAACGACAGGGGCGTTGGATGGCTACACCTTC
>-|-|TRBJ2-1|TRBV5-1
CASSGHSSYNEQFF
TGCGCCAGCAGCGGGCACAGCTCCTACAATGAGCAGTTCTTC
>-|-|TRBJ2-3|TRBV28
CASRGSGLLTDTQYF
TGTGCCAGCCGAGGGAGCGGATTACTCACAGATACGCAGTATTTT
>-|-|TRBJ2-5|TRBV5-5
CASSLAVEVPQYF
TGTGCCAGCAGCTTGGCCGTCGAAGTGCCCCAGTACTTC
>TRBD2|-|TRBJ2-1|TRBV5-1
CASSFGLAGDNEQFF
TGCGCCAGCAGCTTTGGACTAGCGGGGGACAATGAGCAGTTCTTC
>TRBD2|-|TRBJ2-5|TRBV2
CASRVLAGVGEQYF
TGTGCCAGCAGGGTCCTAGCGGGAGTGGGGGAGCAGTACTTC
>-|-|TRBJ1-1|TRBV6-6
CASSYGRNTEAFF
TGTGCCAGCAGTTACGGGAGGAACACTGAAGCTTTCTTT
>TRBD1|-|TRBJ1-1|TRBV27
CASRMTGGTEAFF
TGTGCCAGCAGGATGACAGGGGGCACTGAAGCTTTCTTT
>-|-|TRBJ2-1|TRBV20-1
CSAGRRVEQFF
TGCAGTGCCGGGCGCAGGGTGGAACAGTTCTTC
>-|-|TRBJ2-2|TRBV5-6
CASSLATVTGELFF
TGTGCCAGCAGCTTAGCGACAGTCACCGGGGAGCTGTTTTTT
>-|-|TRBJ2-1|TRBV19
CASSPQGSYNEQFF
TGTGCCAGTAGCCCCCAAGGCTCCTACAATGAGCAGTTCTTC
>TRBD2|-|TRBJ2-1|TRBV6-4
CASSRLAGTYNEQFF
TGTGCCAGCAGCCGACTAGCGGGTACATACAATGAGCAGTTCTTC
>TRBD1|-|TRBJ1-3|TRBV18
CASSPPTGPGNTIYF
TGTGCCAGCTCACCCCCGACAGGGCCTGGAAACACCATATATTTT
>-|-|TRBJ1-3|TRBV10-3
CAISESPGGNTIYF
TGTGCCATCAGTGAGTCTCCGGGTGGAAACACCATATATTTT
>TRBD2|-|TRBJ2-1|TRBV27
CASSLAGAYNEQFF
TGTGCCAGCAGTTTAGCGGGGGCCTACAATGAGCAGTTCTTC
>TRBD2|-|TRBJ2-1|TRBV7-9
CASSLRPPAGDNEQFF
TGTGCCAGCAGCTTACGCCCCCCAGCGGGGGACAATGAGCAGTTCTTC
>-|few|TRBJ2-7|TRBV7-9
CASSFGGPYEQYF
TGTGCCAGCAGCTTTGGGGGGCCCTACGAGCAGTACTTC
>-|-|TRBJ2-7|TRBV7-9
CASSHNSGGRSYEQYF
TGTGCCAGCAGCCACAATAGTGGGGGACGGTCCTACGAGCAGTACTTC
>-|-|TRBJ2-7|TRBV5-1
CASSLVPGASYEQYF
TGCGCCAGCAGCTTGGTTCCAGGGGCTTCCTACGAGCAGTACTTC
>-|-|TRBJ2-4|TRBV6-5
CASSLNRDTNIQYF
TGTGCCAGCAGCCTAAACAGGGATACAAACATTCAGTACTTC
>-|-|TRBJ2-5|TRBV5-8
CASSLGTGQETQYF
TGTGCCAGCAGCCTCGGAACAGGGCAAGAGACCCAGTACTTC
>TRBD2|-|TRBJ2-7|TRBV19
CASRGGRVYEQYF
TGTGCCAGTAGGGGCGGGAGAGTCTACGAGCAGTACTTC
>-|once|TRBJ2-2|TRBV15
CATSILRGGRTSSNTGELFF
TGTGCCACCAGCATCCTCAGGGGGGGCAGGACTAGCTCCAACACCGGGGAGCTGTTTTTT
>-|once|TRBJ1-2|TRBV6-5
CASSRGAGNGYTF
TGTGCCAGCAGCCGAGGGGCAGGGAATGGCTACACCTTC
>-|few|TRBJ1-1|TRBV4-1
CASSLPRGDLNTEAFF
TGCGCCAGCAGCCTTCCCCGGGGGGACCTGAACACTGAAGCTTTCTTT
>TRBD2|-|TRBJ2-2|TRBV9
CASSVGLAVNTGELFF
TGTGCCAGCAGCGTAGGACTAGCGGTCAACACCGGGGAGCTGTTTTTT
>TRBD2|-|TRBJ2-7|TRBV4-2
CASSQELAGDYEQYF
TGTGCCAGCAGCCAAGAGCTAGCGGGTGACTACGAGCAGTACTTC
>TRBD1|-|TRBJ2-1|TRBV14
CATARDSHIEQFF
TGTGCCACTGCTAGGGACAGCCACATTGAGCAGTTCTTC
>TRBD2|-|TRBJ2-7|TRBV6-6
CASRTSGGTSYEQYF
TGTGCCAGCAGGACGAGCGGGGGTACTTCCTACGAGCAGTACTTC
>-|-|TRBJ2-2|TRBV9
CASSADRGGDTGELFF
TGTGCCAGCAGCGCCGACAGGGGAGGGGACACCGGGGAGCTGTTTTTT
>-|few|TRBJ2-7|TRBV5-1
CASSQTGTSYEQYF
TGCGCCAGCAGCCAAACAGGGACCTCCTACGAGCAGTACTTC
>-|-|TRBJ2-2|TRBV7-2
CASRLGQTTGELFF
TGTGCCAGCAGACTCGGACAGACCACCGGGGAGCTGTTTTTT
>-|once|TRBJ1-1|TRBV15
CATSRGPRTETNTEAFF
TGTGCCACCAGCAGAGGCCCCCGGACAGAAACGAACACTGAAGCTTTCTTT
>-|-|TRBJ2-7|TRBV11-1
CASSLRGISYEQYF
TGTGCCAGCAGCTTACGAGGCATTTCCTACGAGCAGTACTTC
>-|-|TRBJ2-1|TRBV5-4
CASSAGLNEQFF
TGTGCCAGCAGCGCCGGGCTGAATGAGCAGTTCTTC
>TRBD2|once|TRBJ2-7|TRBV6-5
CASSYSGGRSYEQYF
TGTGCCAGCAGTTATAGCGGGGGCCGCTCCTACGAGCAGTACTTC